A selection of T cell receptor beta chains follows, all from one sample in a study of shared clonotypes between healthy human individuals. This table comes from immunoSEQ multiplex PCR, and its TCRdb copy is limited to in-frame clones, with some not included. In the table there are more than 1.2 million clones, approximately 98.5% of which are singletons. Sequencing used naive CD4+ T cells sorted from blood. These receptors came from a man in his thirties or forties in good health. The CDR3 runs from the conserved cysteine through the conserved F or W. The order of the fields is clone size, V gene, D gene, J gene, CDR3 protein, CDR3 DNA. The D gene is left open where the match is weak. The size field is filled for only some rows; it gives once, few, many or a size class.

>.|TRBV6-5|TRBD2|TRBJ2-2
CASSYSLIAGTGELFF
TGTGCCAGCAGTTACTCGCTGATAGCGGGAACCGGGGAGCTGTTTTTT
>.|TRBV5-4|TRBD1|TRBJ2-7
CASSPGQGPYEQYF
TGTGCCAGCAGCCCGGGACAGGGCCCCTACGAGCAGTACTTC
>.|TRBV6-5|.|TRBJ2-2
CASSFAAAVGAGELFF
TGTGCCAGCAGTTTCGCCGCGGCCGTTGGCGCCGGGGAGCTGTTTTTT
>.|TRBV18|.|TRBJ1-2
CASSPGLNYGYTF
TGTGCCAGCTCACCGGGTCTCAATTATGGCTACACCTTC
>.|TRBV27|.|TRBJ2-1
CASSLIGGRPNSYNEQFF
TGTGCCAGCAGTTTAATTGGCGGGCGGCCAAATTCCTACAATGAGCAGTTCTTC
>.|TRBV11-2|.|TRBJ2-4
CASSLRSIAKNIQYF
TGTGCCAGCAGCTTAAGGAGTATAGCCAAAAACATTCAGTACTTC
>once|TRBV6-1|.|TRBJ2-1
CASMTAPYNEQFF
TGTGCCAGCATGACGGCCCCCTACAATGAGCAGTTCTTC
>.|TRBV27|.|TRBJ2-1
CASREDFVGVGYNEQFF
TGTGCCAGCAGAGAAGACTTTGTGGGAGTAGGCTACAATGAGCAGTTCTTC
>once|TRBV5-4|.|TRBJ2-7
CASTPQGGSSYEQYF
TGTGCCAGCACCCCTCAAGGGGGGAGCTCCTACGAGCAGTACTTC
>.|TRBV11-3|.|TRBJ2-1
CASSLGGEQFF
TGTGCCAGCAGCTTAGGTGGGGAGCAGTTCTTC
>.|TRBV6-5|.|TRBJ1-5
CASSSSYTSNQPQHF
TGTGCCAGCAGTTCCAGCTACACTAGCAATCAGCCCCAGCATTTT
>.|TRBV5-1|.|TRBJ2-3
CASSETGLVGTDTQYF
TGCGCCAGCAGCGAGACCGGGCTAGTTGGGACAGATACGCAGTATTTT
>.|TRBV7-9|.|TRBJ1-4
CASSRQPNEKLFF
TGTGCCAGCAGTCGACAGCCTAATGAAAAACTGTTTTTT
>once|TRBV6-6|TRBD1|TRBJ1-5
CASSRPGQGNQPQHF
TGTGCCAGCAGTCGCCCGGGACAGGGTAATCAGCCCCAGCATTTT
>once|TRBV7-9|.|TRBJ2-1
CASSLSLAHYNEQFF
TGTGCCAGCAGCTTATCCCTAGCGCACTACAATGAGCAGTTCTTC
>.|TRBV6-6|.|TRBJ2-3
CASTDRGGTDTQYF
TGTGCCAGCACCGACCGGGGCGGCACAGATACGCAGTATTTT
>once|TRBV7-2|TRBD2|TRBJ2-3
CASSLVAGVNTDTQYF
TGTGCCAGCAGCTTAGTTGCGGGAGTGAACACAGATACGCAGTATTTT
>.|TRBV9|TRBD1|TRBJ1-1
CASSADRVASEAFF
TGTGCCAGCAGCGCTGACAGGGTGGCCTCTGAAGCTTTCTTT
>.|TRBV5-1|TRBD1|TRBJ2-2
CASSLRASGTGGTGELFF
TGCGCCAGCAGCTTGCGTGCCTCCGGGACAGGGGGCACCGGGGAGCTGTTTTTT
>.|TRBV30|.|TRBJ2-7
CAWSVRQSSYEQYF
TGTGCCTGGAGTGTACGACAGAGCTCCTACGAGCAGTACTTC
>.|TRBV18|.|TRBJ2-1
CASSPDPTGRNEQFF
TGTGCCAGCTCACCGGACCCTACGGGGAGGAATGAGCAGTTCTTC
>.|TRBV5-1|.|TRBJ1-2
CASSLQNPKGYTF
TGCGCCAGCAGCTTGCAGAACCCTAAGGGCTACACCTTC
>.|TRBV29-1|.|TRBJ2-1
CSTRGGSNDPGEQFF
TGCAGCACCAGGGGGGGCTCCAACGACCCCGGTGAGCAGTTCTTC
>.|TRBV6-1|.|TRBJ1-5
CASSVGGNQPQHF
TGTGCCAGCAGTGTTGGTGGCAATCAGCCCCAGCATTTT
>.|TRBV5-1|.|TRBJ2-3
CASSLVPSTDTQYF
TGCGCCAGCAGCTTGGTCCCTTCAACAGATACGCAGTATTTT
>few|TRBV9|.|TRBJ1-5
CASSGDSNQPQHF
TGTGCCAGCAGCGGGGACAGCAATCAGCCCCAGCATTTT
>.|TRBV6-5|TRBD1|TRBJ1-1
CASSRDSQNTEAFF
TGTGCCAGCAGCCGGGACAGCCAGAACACTGAAGCTTTCTTT
>.|TRBV6-6|TRBD1|TRBJ1-5
CASSVRDRHSNQPQHF
TGTGCCAGCAGCGTCCGGGACAGACATAGCAATCAGCCCCAGCATTTT
>.|TRBV19|.|TRBJ2-3
CASSSPGLMSGYTQYF
TGTGCCAGTAGTTCTCCGGGACTGATGAGTGGTTACACGCAGTATTTT
>.|TRBV10-3|.|TRBJ2-5
CAISDQETQYF
TGTGCCATCAGTGATCAGGAGACCCAGTACTTC
>.|TRBV10-3|TRBD2|TRBJ2-3
CAISGLAGADTQYF
TGTGCCATCAGCGGACTAGCGGGCGCAGATACGCAGTATTTT
>.|TRBV29-1|.|TRBJ2-7
CSVVYEGYEQYF
TGCAGCGTTGTCTACGAAGGCTACGAGCAGTACTTC
>.|TRBV25-1|.|TRBJ1-2
CASSRIDSHYGYTF
TGTGCCAGCAGCAGAATCGACAGCCACTATGGCTACACCTTC
>.|TRBV11-2|TRBD2|TRBJ2-1
CASSLDVGLAGYEQFF
TGTGCCAGCAGCTTAGATGTGGGACTAGCGGGGTATGAGCAGTTCTTC
>.|TRBV29-1|TRBD2|TRBJ2-1
CSVDTTSTYNEQFF
TGCAGCGTCGATACGACTAGCACATACAATGAGCAGTTCTTC
>once|TRBV9|TRBD1|TRBJ2-7
CASSLGGRYLSEQYF
TGTGCCAGCAGCTTAGGGGGCAGATATTTAAGCGAGCAGTACTTC
>.|TRBV5-4|TRBD2|TRBJ2-1
CASSLKAGGPGEQFF
TGTGCCAGCAGCTTGAAAGCGGGAGGGCCGGGTGAGCAGTTCTTC
>.|TRBV13|TRBD2|TRBJ2-7
CASRRTSGRSLYEQYF
TGTGCCAGCAGACGTACTAGCGGGAGATCCCTCTACGAGCAGTACTTC
>.|TRBV2|.|TRBJ2-7
CASREDRTSYEQYF
TGTGCCAGCAGGGAGGACAGAACCTCCTACGAGCAGTACTTC
>.|TRBV2|.|TRBJ2-7
CASSSGRYEQYF
TGTGCCAGCAGTTCGGGGCGCTACGAGCAGTACTTC